Below are 16 T cell receptor beta chains sequenced from a single sample in a study of shared clonotypes between healthy human individuals (dated by TCRdb to 2020 to 2021). Libraries were constructed by the immunoSEQ multiplex PCR assay. TCRdb carries this immuneACCESS record with in-frame sequences only. Its versions omit some clonotypes, under half of them owing to an unresolved V gene in the studies checked, with the rest unexplained. For this sample the table gives fewer than 2.5 million clones, of which roughly 93% were detected only once. The biggest ten clones account for about 0.34% of the sample. The sample taken for sequencing was naive CD4+ T cells from PBMCs. The cell subset or site label for this specimen denotes: CD45RA+ positively selected. The origin of the receptors is a young man in good health. Some clones in this sample may be carry-over from other donors' samples.

The rearrangement joins TRBV7-8 to TRBJ2-2; 7 bases map to TRBD2. Germline V gene data show CDR1 as SGHVS and CDR2 as FQNEAQ. Trimming took 5 bases from V and 0 from J; bases not matched to a gene: 6. The CDR3 totals 16 residues. The CDR3 spells CASSPGRRANTGELFF. For the CDR3, the DNA is TGTGCCAGCAGCCCCGGGAGGAGGGCGAACACCGGGGAGCTGTTTTTT.

This chain links TRBV5-1 with TRBJ2-1, with D possibly being TRBD1 (5 bases). Germline values: CDR1 SGHRS, CDR2 YFSETQ. This CDR3 is built from 15 residues. Trimming removed 1 base from V and 10 bases from J, with 18 bases in between. CDR3 nucleotide sequence: TGCGCCAGCAGCTTGTCCCCTTTGCAGGGTTACGAGCAGTTCTTC. It is translated as CASSLSPLQGYEQFF.

In this sample, this clone turned up once. The rearrangement joins TRBV28 to TRBJ1-5; TRBD1 is a possible D gene (5 bases). CDR3 size: 14 residues. Deletions cut 6 bases from V and 1 base from J, with 10 bases between. Per the germline V gene, CDR1 is MDHEN and CDR2 is SYDVKM. The CDR3 here is CASRLRESNQPQHF. The CDR3 DNA reads as TGTGCCAGCAGACTCAGGGAAAGCAATCAGCCCCAGCATTTT.

This clone was detected once. CDR3 residues: CASSLVGTGVFSSYEQYF. CDR3 bases: TGTGCCAGCAGCTTGGTCGGGACAGGGGTTTTTTCCTCCTACGAGCAGTACTTC. This chain joins TRBV5-5 and TRBJ2-7; 10 nucleotides match TRBD1. CDR3 length: 18 residues. J was trimmed by 0 bases and V by 0 bases; bases with no gene match: 9. Germline V gene lookup returns CDR1 SGHKS and CDR2 YYEKEE (reference sequence). The whole variable domain, filled in from reference TRBV5-5 and TRBJ2-7, reads DAGVTQSPTHLIKTRGQQVTLRCSPISGHKSVSWYQQVLGQGPQFIFQYYEKEERGRGNFPDRFSARQFPNYSSELNVNALLLGDSALYLCASSLVGTGVFSSYEQYFGPGTRLTVT.

Here the CDR3 DNA reads TGTGCCAGCAGCCCGGGACAAGGCTATGGCTACACCTTC. Translating gives CASSPGQGYGYTF. The rearrangement joins TRBV2 to TRBJ1-2, with D perhaps TRBD1 (6 bases). Germline values: CDR1 SNHLY, CDR2 FYNNEI. V shed 6 bases and J shed 4 bases, with 12 bases lying between them. This CDR3 comprises 13 residues.

The chain uses TRBV6-6 and TRBJ2-4; D remains unclear. CDR1 and CDR2 (germline): MNHNY, SVGAGI (reference sequence). The germline V and J ends were trimmed by 6 bases and 7 bases, with 13 bases remaining between them. CDR3 length: 13 amino acids. The CDR3 sequence: CASSRLPENIQYF. In DNA, the CDR3 is TGTGCCAGCAGCCGATTGCCGGAGAACATTCAGTACTTC.

The gene calls are TRBV4-2 and TRBJ1-3, with unresolved D. Per the germline V gene, CDR1 is LGHNA and CDR2 is YNFKEQ. Trimming left V 1 base short and J 1 base short, with 8 bases between. CDR3 length: 15 amino acids. This CDR3 is CASSQVADSGNTIYF. In DNA, the CDR3 is TGTGCCAGCAGCCAAGTCGCGGATTCTGGAAACACCATATATTTT.

Concerning this clone: This sample also contains other DNA sequences that code for the same CDR3. The rearrangement uses TRBV18 and TRBJ1-5; D is perhaps TRBD1 (6 bases). CDR3 length equals 14 residues. CDR1 and CDR2 from the germline V gene are KGHSH and LQKENI. Trimming removed 3 bases at V and 4 bases at J, with 10 bases between. The CDR3 spells CASSPTGANQPQHF. Here the CDR3 DNA reads TGTGCCAGCTCACCGACAGGAGCAAATCAGCCCCAGCATTTT. Supplemented by reference TRBV18 and TRBJ1-5, the full variable domain reads NAGVMQNPRHLVRRRGQEARLRCSPMKGHSHVYWYRQLPEEGLKFMVYLQKENIIDESGMPKERFSAEFPKEGPSILRIQQVVRGDSAAYFCASSPTGANQPQHFGDGTRLSIL.

The rearrangement uses TRBV28 and TRBJ1-5; no firm D call. Per germline, CDR1 MDHEN and CDR2 SYDVKM. The V end lost 5 bases, the J end lost 6 bases, and 23 bases lay between the germline ends. The CDR3 sequence is 17 residues long. The DNA for the CDR3 is TGTGCCAGCAGTCCCTATCATGTTGGCTACGCACTTCAGCCCCAGCATTTT. Residues: CASSPYHVGYALQPQHF. The whole variable domain, remainder taken from reference TRBV28 and TRBJ1-5, is DVKVTQSSRYLVKRTGEKVFLECVQDMDHENMFWYRQDPGLGLRLIYFSYDVKMKEKGDIPEGYSVSREKKERFSLILESASTNQTSMYLCASSPYHVGYALQPQHFGDGTRLSIL.

The chain is built from TRBV5-1 and TRBJ1-2; TRBD1 agrees at 8 bases. Germline V gene lookup returns CDR1 SGHRS and CDR2 YFSETQ. CDR3 length equals 13 residues. V dropped 4 bases and J dropped 7; count of bases not matched to a gene: 6. The DNA of the CDR3 is TGCGCCAGCAGCCCGGACAGGGTACGTGGCTACACCTTC. It codes for CASSPDRVRGYTF.

To note about this clone: Other DNA sequences from this sample encode an identical CDR3 as well. The chain joins TRBV5-4 to TRBJ2-2; TRBD1 aligns across 8 bases. Unmatched junction bases numbered 5, after V lost 4 bases and J lost 3 bases. The CDR3 covers 15 residues. The germline V gene encodes CDR1 SGHNT and CDR2 YYREEE (reference sequence). The DNA for the CDR3 is TGTGCCAGCAGCCTCGGACAGGGTTACACCGGGGAGCTGTTTTTT. Translation gives CASSLGQGYTGELFF.

The chain links TRBV4-2 to TRBJ2-5, with D unclear. The CDR3 extends over 15 amino acids. Germline V CDR1 and CDR2: LGHNA, YNFKEQ. V was trimmed by 0 bases and J by 4 bases, leaving 12 bases between them. CDR3 amino acids: CASSQDGSQRETQYF. DNA for the CDR3: TGTGCCAGCAGCCAAGATGGCTCACAGCGAGAGACCCAGTACTTC.

The chain is built from TRBV19 and TRBJ1-2, with TRBD1 matching over 9 bases. This CDR3 spans 14 amino acids. Germline CDR1 and CDR2: LNHDA and SQIVND (reference sequence). Germline trimming cut 9 bases from V and 2 bases from J; bases unmatched to any gene: 7. The CDR3 reads CARLHRGPNYGYTF. The CDR3 DNA reads TGTGCCAGACTTCACAGGGGGCCGAACTATGGCTACACCTTC.

The V gene is TRBV19, the J gene TRBJ2-5, with a tentative D call TRBD2 (5 bases). This CDR3 comprises 14 residues. Germline-derived CDR1 and CDR2 are LNHDA and SQIVND (reference sequence). V was pared by 8 bases and J by 7 bases, with 20 bases between. In nucleotides, the CDR3 is TGTGCCAGTGCGGCTGGACGGGAAGCAGGGACCCAGTACTTC. Residues: CASAAGREAGTQYF. The full variable domain, with the rest looked up from reference TRBV19 and TRBJ2-5, is DGGITQSPKYLFRKEGQNVTLSCEQNLNHDAMYWYRQDPGQGLRLIYYSQIVNDFQKGDIAEGYSVSREKKESFPLTVTSAQKNPTAFYLCASAAGREAGTQYFGPGTRLLVL.

This chain connects TRBV30 to TRBJ2-6; D remains unclear. This CDR3 region has 16 residues. Looked up from germline, CDR1 is GTSNPN and CDR2 is SVGIG (reference sequence). The germline V and J ends were trimmed by 2 bases and 2 bases, with 13 bases remaining between them. The CDR3 here is CAWSPEPPPGANVLTF. CDR3 DNA sequence: TGTGCCTGGAGTCCGGAGCCGCCCCCTGGGGCCAACGTCCTGACTTTC.

The V gene is TRBV18, the J gene TRBJ2-7, with TRBD1 matching over 7 bases. Trimming removed 2 bases from V and 2 bases from J; junction bases left unmatched: 9. The germline CDR1 and CDR2 sequences are KGHSH and LQKENI. This CDR3 region has 16 residues. The CDR3 is CASSPVGAGTAYEQYF. CDR3 bases: TGTGCCAGCTCACCAGTGGGTGCCGGGACAGCCTACGAGCAGTACTTC. Filled out from reference TRBV18 and TRBJ2-7, the complete variable domain reads NAGVMQNPRHLVRRRGQEARLRCSPMKGHSHVYWYRQLPEEGLKFMVYLQKENIIDESGMPKERFSAEFPKEGPSILRIQQVVRGDSAAYFCASSPVGAGTAYEQYFGPGTRLTVT.